One sample yielded the 16 T cell receptor beta chains listed below, sequenced in a study of OX40 agonist ivuxolimab in advanced cancers. Some clones are missing from TCRdb's copy, which holds only in-frame ones; the method was immunoSEQ multiplex PCR. This repertoire shows approximately 110,000 clones, 85% to 95% found once; its top ten account for under 0.95%. Sequencing was performed on CD4+ or CD8+ T cells sorted from blood, taken in a trial of the OX40 agonist ivuxolimab. Receptor source: an adult with an advanced solid tumor such as melanoma, head and neck, liver or kidney cancer.

The chain recombines TRBV28 with TRBJ2-7, with 9 positions matching TRBD1. The germline V gene encodes CDR1 MDHEN and CDR2 SYDVKM. The CDR3 consists of 15 residues. Trimming cost V 7 bases and J 5 bases; bases outside gene matches: 12. CDR3 region: CASTNPGQGRDEQYF. In nucleotides, the CDR3 is TGTGCCAGCACAAACCCTGGACAGGGGAGGGACGAGCAGTACTTC. Complete variable domain (other parts from reference TRBV28 and TRBJ2-7): DVKVTQSSRYLVKRTGEKVFLECVQDMDHENMFWYRQDPGLGLRLIYFSYDVKMKEKGDIPEGYSVSREKKERFSLILESASTNQTSMYLCASTNPGQGRDEQYFGPGTRLTVT.

The gene calls are TRBV27 and TRBJ2-1; the match to TRBD2 covers 10 bases. This CDR3 has 14 residues. Trimming cost V 7 bases and J 9 bases; bases outside gene matches: 9. CDR1 is MNHEY and CDR2 is SMNVEV in the germline V gene (reference sequence). CDR3 loop: CASKVAGGLGEQFF. DNA for the CDR3: TGTGCCAGCAAAGTAGCGGGGGGTTTAGGTGAGCAGTTCTTC.

This chain links TRBV5-1 with TRBJ2-2; D gene unclear. Trimming left V 0 bases short and J 8 bases short, with 11 bases between. The CDR3 sequence is 14 residues long. Germline-derived CDR1 and CDR2 are SGHRS and YFSETQ. The CDR3 sequence: CASSLDWNSGELFF. The CDR3 coding sequence is TGCGCCAGCAGCTTGGATTGGAACTCGGGGGAGCTGTTTTTT.

The chain joins TRBV19 to TRBJ2-5, with D hard to call. The V gene lost 3 bases and the J gene lost 9 bases, with 17 bases spanning the gap. Germline V CDR1 and CDR2: LNHDA, SQIVND (reference sequence). This CDR3 contains 14 residues. The CDR3 protein is CASSMLFAAQPQYF. CDR3 DNA: TGTGCCAGTAGTATGTTATTTGCGGCCCAGCCCCAGTACTTC.

V and J are TRBV11-2 and TRBJ1-4, with D possibly being TRBD1 (5 bases). The CDR3 consists of 12 residues. Germline lookup yields CDR1 SGHAT and CDR2 FQNNGV. V lost 5 bases to trimming and J lost 7 bases, with 8 bases between them. This CDR3 is CASSPGAEKLFF. CDR3 sequence (DNA): TGTGCCAGCAGCCCCGGGGCTGAAAAACTGTTTTTT.

The CDR3, as DNA: TGTGCCAGCAGCCAAGGGGTGGGGGCCTACGAGCAGTACTTC. This encodes CASSQGVGAYEQYF. This chain joins TRBV4-2 and TRBJ2-7; D tentatively reads TRBD1 or TRBD2 (5 bases each). CDR1 LGHNA and CDR2 YNFKEQ come from the germline V gene. V was cut by 1 base and J by 2 bases, with 9 bases left in between. This CDR3 is 14 amino acids long.

This sequence joins TRBV28 and TRBJ1-1; 7 bases match TRBD1. Germline loops: CDR1 MDHEN, CDR2 SYDVKM. CDR3 length: 14 residues. After removal of 6 bases from V and 2 bases from J, the junction contained 6 bases not matched to a gene. The CDR3 reads CASRMGQLNTEAFF. The CDR3 DNA follows: TGTGCCAGCAGAATGGGACAGCTAAACACTGAAGCTTTCTTT.

V and J are TRBV28 and TRBJ1-1, with D maybe TRBD1 (6 bases). Trimming removed 7 bases at V and 5 bases at J, with 26 bases between. CDR1 and CDR2 (germline): MDHEN, SYDVKM. This CDR3 is built from 17 residues. CDR3 amino acids: CASTTLAGAPAGTEAFF. CDR3 DNA sequence: TGTGCCAGCACGACCTTGGCGGGGGCCCCGGCGGGGACTGAAGCTTTCTTT.

This clone was picked up one time. The chain employs TRBV6-1 and TRBJ1-6; D remains ambiguous. The V end was cut by 6 bases, the J end by 0 bases, with 9 bases between. The germline CDR1 and CDR2 sequences are MNHNS and SASEGT. The CDR3 is 15 residues long. The CDR3 spells CASRTLSSYNSPLHF. CDR3 DNA: TGTGCCAGCAGGACCCTGAGCTCCTATAATTCACCCCTCCACTTT.

The chain combines TRBV10-3 with TRBJ2-1, with 10 bases that match TRBD2. This CDR3 contains 19 residues. The germline gives CDR1 ENHRY, CDR2 SYGVKD. Trimming took 0 bases from V and 2 from J; bases not matched to a gene: 10. The CDR3 coding sequence is TGTGCCATCAGTGAGTCGAGTGGTAGCGGGAGGTCCCCCTACAATGAGCAGTTCTTC. It specifies CAISESSGSGRSPYNEQFF.

This chain connects TRBV6-1 to TRBJ1-5; tentative D call: TRBD1 (6 bases). The V gene's germline CDR1 is MNHNS and CDR2 SASEGT. Trimming stripped 4 bases from V and 7 bases from J, with 26 bases between. The CDR3 length is 18 residues. CDR3 loop: CASSGPPGGQGIGQPQHF. DNA of the CDR3: TGTGCCAGCAGTGGCCCCCCCGGTGGGCAGGGGATCGGGCAGCCCCAGCATTTT.

The chain employs TRBV28 and TRBJ1-1; tentatively, D is TRBD1 (5 bases). The germline CDR1 and CDR2 sequences are MDHEN and SYDVKM. The length of the CDR3 is 12 residues. The V end was cut by 5 bases, the J end by 10 bases, with 14 bases between. The DNA for the CDR3 is TGTGCCAGCAGTCTCCAGGGATGGGGAGCTTTCTTT. This codes for CASSLQGWGAFF.

J is TRBJ1-5 and V is TRBV12-2. TRBV12-2 is a pseudogene locus. The CDR3 is 21 amino acids. CDR3 sequence: CASRLKGLADGGKASNQPQHF. CDR3 in DNA: TGTGCAAGTCGCTTAAAAGGCCTCGCGGACGGGGGGAAGGCAAGCAATCAGCCCCAGCATTTT.

The gene calls are TRBV5-6 and TRBJ1-4; 9 bases are a match to TRBD1. Germline V gene lookup returns CDR1 SGHDT and CDR2 YYEEEE. V gave up 4 bases and J gave up 7 bases; unmatched junction bases: 5. The CDR3 consists of 14 residues. This CDR3 is CASSRRDRVEKLFF. DNA for the CDR3: TGTGCCAGCAGCCGCCGGGACAGGGTTGAAAAACTGTTTTTT. Together with reference TRBV5-6 and TRBJ1-4, the CDR3 gives the full variable domain: DAGVTQSPTHLIKTRGQQVTLRCSPKSGHDTVSWYQQALGQGPQFIFQYYEEEERQRGNFPDRFSGHQFPNYSSELNVNALLLGDSALYLCASSRRDRVEKLFFGSGTQLSVL.

This sequence joins TRBV14 and TRBJ2-3; 8 nucleotides align to TRBD2. J gave up 1 base and V 0 bases, and 18 bases lay outside the gene matches. The germline CDR1 and CDR2 sequences are SGHDN and FVKESK. This CDR3 is built from 21 residues. The CDR3 nucleotides read TGTGCCAGCAGCCAAGAATATAACGGACTAGCCCTTTCACCGGGCACAGATACGCAGTATTTT. Translation: CASSQEYNGLALSPGTDTQYF.

V gene TRBV11-2 combines with J gene TRBJ2-1, with 9 nucleotides matching TRBD2. This CDR3 has 15 residues. Germline trimming cut 2 bases from V and 15 bases from J; bases unmatched to any gene: 14. Germline V CDR1 and CDR2: SGHAT, FQNNGV. The DNA of the CDR3 is TGTGCCAGCAGCTTAATGATTAGCGGGGGTGTTTCACGGTTCTTC. Its translation: CASSLMISGGVSRFF.